This TCR beta chain was sequenced during a study of cytomegalovirus exposure and HLA in healthy donors. Study-wide points: Presence/absence analyses assumed roughly uniform sequencing depth across donors. Later on, a genetic analysis was performed. It linked a missense variant in DCLRE1C with V- and J-gene trimming of TCR beta.

Remarks on this clone: Its antigen remains unknown.

PCR involved 60 Vbeta and 13 Jbeta primers. The assay was immunoSEQ multiplex PCR, and TCRdb's table has in-frame clones only and misses some. The repertoire table contains some 72,000 clones. The CDR3 runs 14 residues. Per the germline V gene, CDR1 is SGHKS and CDR2 is YYEKEE (reference sequence). Trimming removed 3 bases from V and 0 bases from J, with 9 bases in between. The sequencing input was PBMCs. V usage is TRBV5-5 and J usage is TRBJ1-1; a possible D gene is TRBD1 (5 bases). The source is a man aged 40-49 years in good health and CMV-seronegative. Here the CDR3 DNA reads TGTGCCAGCAGCTACGGACATCTGAACACTGAAGCTTTCTTT. Protein sequence: CASSYGHLNTEAFF.